The clone carrying this T cell receptor (beta chain) occurred a few times. Its target is unknown. Time point indicated: week 5, during vaccination. The study gave 300 ug of mutant IDH1 20-mer peptide per vaccine dose, with topical imiquimod. This sample was taken from a study of a mutant IDH1 vaccine in newly diagnosed glioma. Turning to the study itself: Vaccination followed radiotherapy alone by 4-6 weeks, or accompanied temozolomide cycles. Earlier treatment was radiotherapy, temozolomide, or both, with most getting both.

Only in-frame clones appear in the TCRdb table, and some are missing; sequencing was by immunoSEQ multiplex PCR. The sample lists more than 25,000 clones; approximately 80% were seen once. In germline, CDR1 is MNHEY, CDR2 SVGAGI. V was trimmed by 4 bases and J by 5 bases, leaving 6 bases between them. The CDR3 is 12 amino acids. This chain joins TRBV6-5 and TRBJ1-3; D is unclear. This specimen consisted of PBMCs, obtained from a glioma patient whose treatment included an IDH1 peptide vaccine. This receptor was identified in a man aged 35 to 55 with glioma. Some clones in this sample may be carry-over from other donors' samples. The CDR3 DNA reads TGTGCCAGCAGTTCACGTCGAAACACCATATATTTT. Encoded protein: CASSSRRNTIYF.